A selection of T cell receptor beta chains follows, all from one sample in a study of blood T cell repertoires in COVID-19. Here immunoSEQ multiplex PCR was the method, and the copy in TCRdb shows in-frame clones only, minus some. Found here are under 200,000 clones, more than 75% of them singletons; the top ten hold roughly 7.3%. Material for sequencing was PBMCs or T cells enriched from blood (not recorded which). The receptors shown here come from a woman in her forties or fifties who had recovered from COVID-19. CDR3s include the opening cysteine and the closing phenylalanine or tryptophan. A D gene is named only where the DNA matches it firmly. A row's size may be missing; if present it is once, few, many or a size class.

clone_size d_call j_call v_call cdr3_nt cdr3_aa
once TRBD2 TRBJ2-2 TRBV2 TGTGCCAGCAGTCAGACTAGCTCGAACACCGGGGAGCTGTTTTTT CASSQTSSNTGELFF
- TRBD1 TRBJ2-3 TRBV5-4 TGTGCCAGCAGCAACCGGGACAGGGGGCGATTAGATACGCAGTATTTT CASSNRDRGRLDTQYF
- - TRBJ1-6 TRBV12-3/TRBV12-4 TGTGCCAGCAGTTTAGTCGAGAATTCACCCCTCCACTTT CASSLVENSPLHF
- - TRBJ1-2 TRBV11-2 TGTGCCAGCAGCTTAGGGCGGGGGCTCTATGGCTACACCTTC CASSLGRGLYGYTF
- TRBD1 TRBJ1-1 TRBV5-4 TGTGCCAGCAGCTTGCCAGGGGGAAACACTGAAGCTTTCTTT CASSLPGGNTEAFF
- - TRBJ2-2 TRBV7-3 TGTGCCAGCAGCTTAGGTGGGGCTGCGAACACCGGGGAGCTGTTTTTT CASSLGGAANTGELFF
- - TRBJ1-2 TRBV7-3 TGTGCCAGCAGCCGAGACAGGAGCTATGGCTACACCTTC CASSRDRSYGYTF
- TRBD2 TRBJ2-1 TRBV28 TGTGCCAGCAGTTCGCGACTAGCAGTCTACAATGAGCAGTTCTTC CASSSRLAVYNEQFF
- TRBD2 TRBJ2-1 TRBV6-5 TGTGCCAGCAGTTACCCAAGGACTAGCGGGAGCAATGAGCAGTTCTTC CASSYPRTSGSNEQFF
- TRBD1 TRBJ1-3 TRBV11-2 TGTGCCAGCAGCTTAGCGGACAGGGTCCTAGACACCATATATTTT CASSLADRVLDTIYF
- TRBD1 TRBJ2-2 TRBV6-5 TGTGCCAGCAGGAATGACAGGGGAAGCGGGGAGCTGTTTTTT CASRNDRGSGELFF
- TRBD1 TRBJ1-1 TRBV2 TGTGCCAGCAGTGGACAGGGGGTTCGGAACACTGAAGCTTTCTTT CASSGQGVRNTEAFF
- - TRBJ2-7 TRBV11-2 TGTGCCAGTGGAACAGGGCTCTCCTACGAGCAGTACTTC CASGTGLSYEQYF
- TRBD1 TRBJ1-2 TRBV19 TGTGCCAGTAGAAATACAGGGGGCGAAAGCTATGGCTACACCTTC CASRNTGGESYGYTF
- TRBD1 TRBJ1-2 TRBV27 TGTGCCAGCAGTAATCTCATAAGCGGACAGGGGGGAGGAGGCTACACCTTC CASSNLISGQGGGGYTF
- TRBD1 TRBJ1-5 TRBV19 TGTGCCAGTAGGCACAGGACCGGGACAGGGGTCGGAACCAATCAGCCCCAGCATTTT CASRHRTGTGVGTNQPQHF
- - TRBJ1-2 TRBV2 TGTGCCAGCTTGTGGCAGCCCACGGAGTATGGCTACACCTTC CASLWQPTEYGYTF
- - TRBJ1-6 TRBV4-2 TGTGCCAGCAGCCAAGAACAGTCGAGATATAATTCACCCCTCCACTTT CASSQEQSRYNSPLHF
few TRBD2 TRBJ2-1 TRBV27 TGTGCCAGCAGTTTAGTTTCTCTAGCGGGAGTCGATGAGCAGTTCTTC CASSLVSLAGVDEQFF
- TRBD1 TRBJ1-2 TRBV11-2 TGTGCCAGCAGCTTACGACAGGGAAACTATGGCTACACCTTC CASSLRQGNYGYTF
- - TRBJ2-2 TRBV7-2 TGTGCCAGCAGCCCGCTAGTGAACACCGGGGAGCTGTTTTTT CASSPLVNTGELFF
once TRBD2 TRBJ2-7 TRBV30 TGTGCCGGAATTACGAGAGGGACTAGCGGGACCGAGCAGTACTTC CAGITRGTSGTEQYF
- - TRBJ2-7 TRBV7-3 TGTGCCAGCAGCTTAAAGGCAGGGCTCTACGAGCAGTACTTC CASSLKAGLYEQYF
- TRBD1 TRBJ1-1 TRBV19 TGTGCCAGTAGGACCACAGGGGGCGGAGAGAACACTGAAGCTTTCTTT CASRTTGGGENTEAFF
- TRBD2 TRBJ2-5 TRBV7-7 TGTGCTAGCAGCCGCCGACTAGCGGGAGGGTCCTCCTTCCAAGAGACCCAGTACTTC CASSRRLAGGSSFQETQYF
once TRBD1 TRBJ2-5 TRBV11-2 TGTGCCAGCAGCCCCGCTGAGTTGACAGGGAAAGAGACCCAGTACTTC CASSPAELTGKETQYF
- - TRBJ2-7 TRBV7-2 TGTGCCAGCAGCTTCAGCCCAGGGATGGGCGAGCAGTACTTC CASSFSPGMGEQYF
- TRBD2 TRBJ2-1 TRBV30 TGTGCCTGGAGTGTAGGGAGGGGATCCTACAATGAGCAGTTCTTC CAWSVGRGSYNEQFF
- TRBD2 TRBJ2-4 TRBV9 TGTGCCAGCAGCGTCGGCGGGGGGGCCAAAAACATTCAGTACTTC CASSVGGGAKNIQYF
- TRBD1 TRBJ2-7 TRBV5-1 TGCGCCAGCAGCGCGCGTGTGACAGGGGGCTCCTACGAGCAGTACTTC CASSARVTGGSYEQYF
- - TRBJ2-5 TRBV24-1 TGTGCCACCAGTGATTTGGGGGGGGGCGCAGAGACCCAGTACTTC CATSDLGGGAETQYF
- - TRBJ1-5 TRBV21-1 TGTGCCAGCACCAGAAATCAGCCCCAGCATTTT CASTRNQPQHF
- - TRBJ2-1 TRBV28 TGTGCCAGCAAGGGGGGAGGGGTCTACAATGAGCAGTTCTTC CASKGGGVYNEQFF